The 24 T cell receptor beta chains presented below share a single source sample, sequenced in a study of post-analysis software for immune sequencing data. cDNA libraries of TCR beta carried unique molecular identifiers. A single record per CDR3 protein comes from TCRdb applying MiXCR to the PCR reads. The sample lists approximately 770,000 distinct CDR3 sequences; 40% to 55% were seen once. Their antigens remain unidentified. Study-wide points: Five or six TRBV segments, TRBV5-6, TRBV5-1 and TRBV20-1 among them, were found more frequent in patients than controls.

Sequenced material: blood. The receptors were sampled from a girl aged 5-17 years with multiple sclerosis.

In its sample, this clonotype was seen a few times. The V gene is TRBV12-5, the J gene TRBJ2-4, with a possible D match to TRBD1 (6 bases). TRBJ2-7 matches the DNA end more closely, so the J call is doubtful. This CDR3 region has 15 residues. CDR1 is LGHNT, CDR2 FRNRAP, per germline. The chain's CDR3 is CASGSPHGQTYEQYF. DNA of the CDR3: TGTGCTAGTGGTTCCCCCCACGGACAGACCTACGAGCAGTACTTC.

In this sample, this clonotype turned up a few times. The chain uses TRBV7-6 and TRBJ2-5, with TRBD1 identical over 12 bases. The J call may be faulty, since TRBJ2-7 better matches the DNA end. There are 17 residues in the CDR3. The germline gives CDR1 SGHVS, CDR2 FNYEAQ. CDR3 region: CASSLGVGGQGAHEQYF. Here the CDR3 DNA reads TGTGCCAGCAGCTTAGGGGTCGGGGGACAGGGGGCCCACGAGCAGTACTTC.

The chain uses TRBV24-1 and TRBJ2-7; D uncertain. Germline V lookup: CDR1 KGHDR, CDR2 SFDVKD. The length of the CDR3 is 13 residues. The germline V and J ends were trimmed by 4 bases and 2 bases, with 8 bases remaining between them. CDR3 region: CATSDPATYEQYF. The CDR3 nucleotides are TGTGCCACCAGTGACCCGGCGACCTACGAGCAGTACTTC.

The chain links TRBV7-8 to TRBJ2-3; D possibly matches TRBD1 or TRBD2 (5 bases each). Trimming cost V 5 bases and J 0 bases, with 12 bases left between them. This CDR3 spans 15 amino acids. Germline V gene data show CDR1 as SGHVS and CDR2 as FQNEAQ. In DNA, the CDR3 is TGTGCCAGCAGCATAACTAGGGGAAGCACAGATACGCAGTATTTT. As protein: CASSITRGSTDTQYF.

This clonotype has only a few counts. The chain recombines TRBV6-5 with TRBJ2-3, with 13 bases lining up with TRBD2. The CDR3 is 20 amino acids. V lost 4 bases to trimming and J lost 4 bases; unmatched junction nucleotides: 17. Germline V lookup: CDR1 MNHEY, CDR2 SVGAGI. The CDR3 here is CASSSRTSGSPSRGADTQYF. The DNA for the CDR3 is TGTGCCAGCAGTTCCCGGACTAGCGGGAGCCCATCCCGAGGTGCAGATACGCAGTATTTT.

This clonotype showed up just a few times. The CDR3 DNA reads TGTGCCAGCAGTAGGACCGGGACTAGCGACTACAATGAGCAGTTCTTC. Protein product: CASSRTGTSDYNEQFF. This chain connects TRBV13 to TRBJ2-1; TRBD2 agrees at 10 bases. Trimming removed 6 bases from V and 3 bases from J; junction bases left unmatched: 8. In germline, CDR1 is PRHDT, CDR2 FYEKMQ (reference sequence). The CDR3 consists of 16 residues.

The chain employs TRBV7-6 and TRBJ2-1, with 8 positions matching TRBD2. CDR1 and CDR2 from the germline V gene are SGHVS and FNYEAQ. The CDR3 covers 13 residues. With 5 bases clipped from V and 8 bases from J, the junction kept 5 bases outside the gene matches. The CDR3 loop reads CASSGTSHYEQFF. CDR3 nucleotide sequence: TGTGCCAGCAGCGGGACTAGTCATTATGAGCAGTTCTTC.

The CDR3 loop is CASSQAQYYEQYF. CDR3 DNA sequence: TGCGCCAGCAGCCAAGCTCAATACTACGAGCAGTACTTC. The chain joins TRBV4-1 to TRBJ2-7, with D hard to call. The CDR3 contains 13 residues. Trimming stripped 1 base from V and 3 bases from J, with 7 bases between. Germline V lookup: CDR1 MGHRA, CDR2 YSYEKL.

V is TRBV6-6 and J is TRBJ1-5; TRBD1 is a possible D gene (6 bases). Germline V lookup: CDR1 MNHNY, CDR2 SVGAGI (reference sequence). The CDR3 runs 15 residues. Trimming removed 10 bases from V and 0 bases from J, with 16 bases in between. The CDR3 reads CATRTATYSNQPQHF. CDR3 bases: TGTGCCACCAGGACAGCCACCTATAGCAATCAGCCCCAGCATTTT.

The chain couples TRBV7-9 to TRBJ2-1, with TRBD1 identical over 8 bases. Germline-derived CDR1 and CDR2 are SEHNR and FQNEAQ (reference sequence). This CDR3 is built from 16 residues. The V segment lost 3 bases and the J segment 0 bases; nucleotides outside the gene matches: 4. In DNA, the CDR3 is TGTGCCAGCAGCTTTAGACAGGGGAGCTCCTACAATGAGCAGTTCTTC. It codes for CASSFRQGSSYNEQFF.

The DNA for the CDR3 is TGTGCCAGCAGACCCTGGGGGGATAGCAATCAGCCCCAGCATTTT. Its translation: CASRPWGDSNQPQHF. The chain has TRBV6-1 and TRBJ1-5; maybe TRBD1 (5 bases). The CDR3 is 15 residues long. The germline V gene encodes CDR1 MNHNS and CDR2 SASEGT. Trimming took 6 bases from V and 0 from J, leaving 12 bases between them.

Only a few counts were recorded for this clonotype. CDR3 bases: TGTGCCAGCAGTACATCCATGGCCAGGACAGGGTGGGGCTACACCTTC. This gives the protein CASSTSMARTGWGYTF. This rearrangement joins TRBV11-2 to TRBJ1-2; 8 bases agree with TRBD1. This CDR3 is 16 amino acids long. Trimming cost V 6 bases and J 8 bases; bases outside gene matches: 17. The germline V gene has CDR1 SGHAT and CDR2 FQNNGV.

CDR3 in DNA: TGTGCCAGCGCCTCTTGGGACGAGCAGTACTTC. It yields the protein CASASWDEQYF. V and J are TRBV27 and TRBJ2-7; D uncertain. Between the trimmed V and J ends, which lost 8 bases and 5 bases, there was a span of 10 bases. Germline values: CDR1 MNHEY, CDR2 SMNVEV (reference sequence). The CDR3 loop spans 11 amino acids.

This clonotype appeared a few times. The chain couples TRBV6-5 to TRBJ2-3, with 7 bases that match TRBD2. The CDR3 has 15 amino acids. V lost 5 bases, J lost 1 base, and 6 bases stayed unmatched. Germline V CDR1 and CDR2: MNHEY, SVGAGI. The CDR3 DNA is TGTGCCAGCAGTCCTCGGGAGGCCCGCACAGATACGCAGTATTTT. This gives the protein CASSPREARTDTQYF.

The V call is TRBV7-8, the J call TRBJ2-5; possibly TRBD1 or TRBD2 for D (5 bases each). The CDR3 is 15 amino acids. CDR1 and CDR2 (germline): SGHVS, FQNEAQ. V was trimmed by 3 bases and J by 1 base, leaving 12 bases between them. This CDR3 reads CASSFRGPPQETQYF. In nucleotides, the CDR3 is TGTGCCAGCAGCTTTAGGGGACCCCCCCAAGAGACCCAGTACTTC.

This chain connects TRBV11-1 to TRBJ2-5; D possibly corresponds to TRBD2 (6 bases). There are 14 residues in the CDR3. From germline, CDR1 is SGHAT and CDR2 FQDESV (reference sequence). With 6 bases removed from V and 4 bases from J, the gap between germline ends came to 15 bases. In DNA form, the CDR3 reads TGTGCCAGCAGAGGCGGAAGGGGAGGAGAGACCCAGTACTTC. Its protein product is CASRGGRGGETQYF.

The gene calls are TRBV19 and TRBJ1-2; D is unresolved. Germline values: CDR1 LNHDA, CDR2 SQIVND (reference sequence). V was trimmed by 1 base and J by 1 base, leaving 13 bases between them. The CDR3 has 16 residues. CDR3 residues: CASSIVRRIDNYGYTF. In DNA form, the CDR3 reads TGTGCCAGTAGTATAGTACGCAGGATCGATAACTATGGCTACACCTTC. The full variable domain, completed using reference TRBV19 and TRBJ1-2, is DGGITQSPKYLFRKEGQNVTLSCEQNLNHDAMYWYRQDPGQGLRLIYYSQIVNDFQKGDIAEGYSVSREKKESFPLTVTSAQKNPTAFYLCASSIVRRIDNYGYTFGSGTRLTVV.

The CDR3 is CASTKHGTDTQYF. CDR3 DNA: TGTGCCAGCACCAAGCATGGCACAGATACGCAGTATTTT. The chain couples TRBV27 to TRBJ2-3, with D hard to call. Per the germline V gene, CDR1 is MNHEY and CDR2 is SMNVEV (reference sequence). This CDR3 is 13 amino acids long. V was trimmed by 7 bases and J by 1 base, leaving 9 bases between them.

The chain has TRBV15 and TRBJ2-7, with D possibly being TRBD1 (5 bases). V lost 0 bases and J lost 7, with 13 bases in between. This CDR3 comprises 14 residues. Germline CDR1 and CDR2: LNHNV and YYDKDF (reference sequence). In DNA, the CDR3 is TGTGCCACCAGCAGAGATATTAGGGGTAAGGAGCAGTACTTC. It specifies CATSRDIRGKEQYF.

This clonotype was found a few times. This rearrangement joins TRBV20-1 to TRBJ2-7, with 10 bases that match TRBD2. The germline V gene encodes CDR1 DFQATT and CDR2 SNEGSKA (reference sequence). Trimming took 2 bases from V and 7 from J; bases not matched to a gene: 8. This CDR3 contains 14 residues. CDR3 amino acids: CSARSLAGVGEQYF. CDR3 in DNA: TGCAGTGCTAGATCCCTAGCGGGAGTGGGGGAGCAGTACTTC.

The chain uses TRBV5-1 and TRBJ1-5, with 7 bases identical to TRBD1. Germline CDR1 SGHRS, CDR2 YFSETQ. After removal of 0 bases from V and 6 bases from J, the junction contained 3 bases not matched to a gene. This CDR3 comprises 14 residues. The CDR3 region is CASSLEAGGQPQHF. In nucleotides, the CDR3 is TGCGCCAGCAGCTTGGAGGCAGGGGGTCAGCCCCAGCATTTT.

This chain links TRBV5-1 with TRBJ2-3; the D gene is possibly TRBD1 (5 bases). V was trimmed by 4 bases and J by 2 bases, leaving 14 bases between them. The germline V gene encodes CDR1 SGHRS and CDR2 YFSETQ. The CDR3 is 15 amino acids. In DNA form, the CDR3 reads TGCGCCAGCAGCGGCGACAGAACTCTCACAGATACGCAGTATTTT. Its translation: CASSGDRTLTDTQYF.

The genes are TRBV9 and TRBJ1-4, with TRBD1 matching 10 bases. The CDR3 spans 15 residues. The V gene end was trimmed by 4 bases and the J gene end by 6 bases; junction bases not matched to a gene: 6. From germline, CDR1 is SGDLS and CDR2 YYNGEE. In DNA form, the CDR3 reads TGTGCCAGCAGCATGACAGGGGGCCGGGATGAAAAACTGTTTTTT. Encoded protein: CASSMTGGRDEKLFF.

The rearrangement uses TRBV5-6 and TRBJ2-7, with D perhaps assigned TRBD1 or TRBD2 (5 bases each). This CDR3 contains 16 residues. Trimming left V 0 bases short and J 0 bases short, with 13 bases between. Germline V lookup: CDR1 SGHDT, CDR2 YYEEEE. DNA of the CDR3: TGTGCCAGCAGCTTGGGGGGCCGGGGATCCTCCTACGAGCAGTACTTC. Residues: CASSLGGRGSSYEQYF.